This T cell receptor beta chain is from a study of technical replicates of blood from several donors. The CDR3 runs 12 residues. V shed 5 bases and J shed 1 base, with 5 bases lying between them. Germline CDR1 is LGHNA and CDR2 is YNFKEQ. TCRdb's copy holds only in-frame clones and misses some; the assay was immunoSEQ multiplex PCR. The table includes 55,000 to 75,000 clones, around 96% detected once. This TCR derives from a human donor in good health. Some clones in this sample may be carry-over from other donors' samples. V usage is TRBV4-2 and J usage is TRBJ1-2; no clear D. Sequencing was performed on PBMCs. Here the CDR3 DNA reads TGTGCCAGCAGCGAGCGTAACTATGGCTACACCTTC. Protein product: CASSERNYGYTF.